The present T cell receptor beta chain was sequenced within a study of radiotherapy plus CTLA-4 blockade in lung cancer (dated by TCRdb to the late 2010s). General notes on the study: Among enrolled patients, about 17% had an objective response and 30% to 35% reached disease control. The full study reports these points: Increased serum interferon-beta after radiation, together with early dynamic changes in blood T cell clones, were reported to be the strongest predictors of response. After treatment with radiotherapy and ipilimumab, TCR clones that came from tumors expanded in the peripheral blood.

The protocol used for the library was the immunoSEQ multiplex PCR assay. In TCRdb, the immuneACCESS table is reduced to in-frame sequences with V and J assigned. These tables do not hold every clone; where another copy was compared, an unresolved V gene accounts for under half, and the others remain unexplained. This sample comprises more than 65,000 clones, 83% of them detected only once. The leading ten clones occupy 0.82% of the sample. Focal radiation therapy combined with CTLA-4 blockade (ipilimumab) was tested in patients with chemo-refractory metastatic non-small-cell lung cancer. As to this clone: Its antigen has not been determined. Per-base qualities were not stored, and no clone one base away is much larger.

The CDR3, from cysteine to phenylalanine, totals 15 residues. CDR3 DNA is the only sequence kept; it has 45 bases, read in frame from the first base. Trimming removed 2 bases from V and 0 bases from J, leaving 8 bases between the germline ends. The sample in question was peripheral blood, obtained from a patient treated with radiotherapy plus ipilimumab. This receptor chain uses TRBV23-1 and TRBJ1-3, with no reliable assignment of the D segment. Being an ORF, TRBV23-1 has a function that is uncertain. The receptor was isolated from a human donor with non-small cell lung cancer who had stable disease on radiotherapy plus ipilimumab. The CDR3 reads CASSQRLNSGNTIYF. The DNA sequence is as follows: TGCGCCAGCAGTCAAAGGCTTAACTCTGGAAACACCATATATTTT.